Following are 27 T cell receptor beta chains from one sample sequenced in a study of T cell changes during pregnancy in multiple sclerosis. The method was immunoSEQ multiplex PCR; TCRdb's version includes in-frame clones alone and lacks a portion of them. The sample has tens of thousands of clones; about 91% are singletons. Sequencing was performed on peripheral blood, taken in the third trimester of pregnancy. The receptors originated from a female donor with multiple sclerosis, enrolled in a pregnancy study.

The chain combines TRBV7-3 with TRBJ2-1, with 7 bases lining up with TRBD2. This CDR3 is built from 17 residues. The V gene's germline CDR1 is SGHTA and CDR2 FQGTGA. V was pared by 5 bases and J by 3 bases, with 13 bases of the junction left unmatched. CDR3: CASSKRPQTSSYNEQFF. The CDR3 bases are TGTGCCAGCAGCAAACGCCCCCAGACTAGCAGCTACAATGAGCAGTTCTTC.

The chain links TRBV4-1 to TRBJ1-5, with D tentatively TRBD1 (5 bases). This CDR3 comprises 14 residues. V was shortened by 2 bases and J by 5 bases, with 10 bases between the two germline ends. CDR1 MGHRA and CDR2 YSYEKL come from the germline V gene. Written as DNA, the CDR3 is TGCGCCAGCAGCCAATCAGGGTACGATCAGCCCCAGCATTTT. It specifies CASSQSGYDQPQHF.

This clone was counted a single time. The chain couples TRBV11-2 to TRBJ2-3; TRBD1 agrees at 11 bases. Looked up from germline, CDR1 is SGHAT and CDR2 is FQNNGV. Trimming at V came to 4 bases and at J to 3 bases, leaving 3 bases not matched to a gene. This CDR3 contains 15 residues. For the CDR3, the DNA is TGTGCCAGCAGCTCGGACAGGGGGCAAACAGATACGCAGTATTTT. Amino acids: CASSSDRGQTDTQYF.

The chain joins TRBV21-1 to TRBJ2-7; the table names TRBD1, a call not compared with the DNA. TRBV21-1 is assigned pseudogene status. This CDR3 region has 16 residues. This CDR3 reads CASSLTPGQGREEQYF. The CDR3 DNA reads TGTGCCAGCTCGTTAACTCCGGGACAGGGGCGGGAAGAGCAGTACTTC.

This rearrangement joins TRBV6-1 to TRBJ1-1, with D perhaps TRBD1 (5 bases). Trimming removed 2 bases at V and 4 bases at J, with 14 bases between. The CDR3 covers 15 residues. Germline assignment: CDR1 MNHNS and CDR2 SASEGT. CDR3 loop: CASSEWGGGTTEAFF. CDR3 nucleotide sequence: TGTGCCAGCAGTGAATGGGGGGGAGGGACCACTGAAGCTTTCTTT.

The chain combines TRBV21-1 with TRBJ2-2; the table gives TRBD1 as D, unverified against the DNA. TRBV21-1 is tagged as a pseudogene. CDR3 length: 18 amino acids. Written as DNA, the CDR3 is TGTGCCAGCAGCAAAGGGGGGAAGGACAGTGCTAACACCGGGGAGCTGTTTTTT. Translation: CASSKGGKDSANTGELFF.

CDR3 in DNA: TGTGCCAGCAGGGTCGGGGGCACTGAAGCTTTCTTT. Residues: CASRVGGTEAFF. V and J are TRBV19 and TRBJ1-1; possible D gene TRBD1, 5 bases. Trimming stripped 9 bases from V and 4 bases from J, with 12 bases between. Per the germline V gene, CDR1 is LNHDA and CDR2 is SQIVND (reference sequence). The CDR3 has 12 amino acids.

The V gene is TRBV5-6, the J gene TRBJ2-7, with a weak D call TRBD1 (5 bases). V was cut by 4 bases and J by 4 bases, with 15 bases left in between. The CDR3 is 14 residues long. Germline CDR1 reads SGHDT; CDR2 reads YYEEEE. CDR3 bases: TGTGCCAGCAGCCTTTTCCGACAGTGGTACGAGCAGTACTTC. Translation gives CASSLFRQWYEQYF.

The chain combines TRBV9 with TRBJ2-1; weak D call: TRBD2 (6 bases). The CDR3 runs to 15 residues. V was shortened by 0 bases and J by 4 bases, with 11 bases between the two germline ends. Germline V lookup: CDR1 SGDLS, CDR2 YYNGEE. CDR3 region: CASSVAGVGYNEQFF. The CDR3 DNA reads as TGTGCCAGCAGCGTAGCGGGGGTGGGGTACAATGAGCAGTTCTTC. The whole variable domain, filled in from reference TRBV9 and TRBJ2-1, reads DSGVTQTPKHLITATGQRVTLRCSPRSGDLSVYWYQQSLDQGLQFLIQYYNGEERAKGNILERFSAQQFPDLHSELNLSSLELGDSALYFCASSVAGVGYNEQFFGPGTRLTVL.

V gene TRBV28 combines with J gene TRBJ2-1; D possibly corresponds to TRBD2 (5 bases). V shed 4 bases and J shed 10 bases, with 17 bases lying between them. Germline V gene data show CDR1 as MDHEN and CDR2 as SYDVKM. This CDR3 is 14 amino acids long. CDR3 DNA sequence: TGTGCCAGCAGTTCCCCCCAGATCTCGGGGGAGCAGTTCTTC. Its protein is CASSSPQISGEQFF.

The CDR3 coding sequence is TGTGCCAGCAGCTCCGTCGGGGGGGTGGTAAAGACCCAGTACTTC. This sequence encodes CASSSVGGVVKTQYF. The V gene is TRBV11-2, the J gene TRBJ2-5, with 8 bases lining up with TRBD2. The CDR3 has 15 amino acids. Germline trimming cut 4 bases from V and 6 bases from J; bases unmatched to any gene: 10. CDR1 and CDR2 from the germline V gene are SGHAT and FQNNGV.

This clone was found a few times. V gene TRBV2 combines with J gene TRBJ2-1; TRBD1 aligns across 7 bases. Trimming at V came to 7 bases and at J to 0 bases, leaving 6 bases not matched to a gene. CDR3 length: 15 residues. From germline, CDR1 is SNHLY and CDR2 FYNNEI. The CDR3 loop reads CASKTRDSSYNEQFF. The CDR3 nucleotides read TGTGCCAGCAAAACCAGGGACAGCTCCTACAATGAGCAGTTCTTC.

The rearrangement links TRBV12-5 to TRBJ2-1; 8 nucleotides line up with TRBD1. Trimming at V came to 7 bases and at J to 7 bases, leaving 6 bases not matched to a gene. The CDR3 loop spans 13 amino acids. Germline V gene data show CDR1 as LGHNT and CDR2 as FRNRAP. As DNA, the CDR3 is TGTGCTAGTGTCCAGGGGGCGCGGAATGAGCAGTTCTTC. Residues: CASVQGARNEQFF.

This clone was seen just once. The chain couples TRBV7-6 to TRBJ2-3; 13 bases fit TRBD2. After removal of 2 bases from V and 4 bases from J, the junction contained 12 bases not matched to a gene. The CDR3 has 19 amino acids. Germline-derived CDR1 and CDR2 are SGHVS and FNYEAQ. CDR3 in DNA: TGTGCCAGCAGCTTAACTAGCGGGAGGGCCTTTACAAATGCAGATACGCAGTATTTT. This encodes CASSLTSGRAFTNADTQYF. The variable domain in full, completed from reference TRBV7-6 and TRBJ2-3, reads GAGVSQSPRYKVTKRGQDVALRCDPISGHVSLYWYRQALGQGPEFLTYFNYEAQQDKSGLPNDRFSAERPEGSISTLTIQRTEQRDSAMYRCASSLTSGRAFTNADTQYFGPGTRLTVL.

The table lists this clone with a count of one. The chain combines TRBV19 with TRBJ1-1; D is unclear. The germline V gene encodes CDR1 LNHDA and CDR2 SQIVND (reference sequence). There are 11 residues in the CDR3. The V gene lost 9 bases and the J gene lost 4 bases, with 9 bases spanning the gap. The CDR3 DNA is TGTGCCAGCCTTGGAGCCACTGAAGCTTTCTTT. It codes for CASLGATEAFF.

The genes are TRBV30 and TRBJ2-1; TRBD1 might be the D (5 bases). CDR1 and CDR2 from the germline V gene are GTSNPN and SVGIG (reference sequence). Trimming cost V 3 bases and J 4 bases, with 16 bases left between them. The CDR3 extends over 15 amino acids. DNA of the CDR3: TGTGCCTGGAGGGAACCACGACAGTATTACAATGAGCAGTTCTTC. It translates to CAWREPRQYYNEQFF.

The chain is built from TRBV28 and TRBJ1-5; 8 positions agree with TRBD1. V lost 3 bases and J lost 0; bases outside the gene matches: 10. Per germline, CDR1 MDHEN and CDR2 SYDVKM. This CDR3 has 18 residues. The CDR3 spells CASSFFGTGVYSNQPQHF. In DNA form, the CDR3 reads TGTGCCAGCAGTTTTTTCGGGACAGGCGTTTATAGCAATCAGCCCCAGCATTTT.

The genes are TRBV5-1 and TRBJ2-3; D is possibly TRBD2 (6 bases). V lost 7 bases and J 2 bases, leaving 17 bases between the germline ends. In germline, CDR1 is SGHRS, CDR2 YFSETQ. CDR3 size: 15 residues. Here the CDR3 reads CASGRRDSTTDTQYF. CDR3 nucleotide sequence: TGCGCCAGCGGAAGGCGGGACTCCACCACAGATACGCAGTATTTT.

The chain combines TRBV6-5 with TRBJ2-7, with D possibly TRBD2 on 6 matching bases. With 8 bases removed from V and 3 bases from J, the gap between germline ends came to 20 bases. The CDR3 is made up of 15 amino acids. The germline CDR1 and CDR2 sequences are MNHEY and SVGAGI. The CDR3 protein is CASGNGDREIYEQYF. Written as DNA, the CDR3 is TGTGCCAGCGGGAACGGGGATCGGGAGATCTACGAGCAGTACTTC.

The V call is TRBV27, the J call TRBJ2-2; possible D gene TRBD2, 6 bases. CDR1 is MNHEY, CDR2 SMNVEV, per germline (reference sequence). Trimming removed 5 bases from V and 0 bases from J, with 13 bases in between. The CDR3 extends over 16 amino acids. The CDR3 region has the DNA TGTGCCAGCAGTCCGATTACGGGAGCGAACACCGGGGAGCTGTTTTTT. It codes for CASSPITGANTGELFF.

This clone was observed a single time. The chain couples TRBV6-4 to TRBJ1-1; the match to TRBD1 covers 7 bases. This CDR3 spans 14 amino acids. Germline V gene data show CDR1 as MRHNA and CDR2 as SNTAGT. The V gene end was trimmed by 2 bases and the J gene end by 7 bases; junction bases not matched to a gene: 7. The CDR3 reads CASSDGAGGSEAFF. Here the CDR3 DNA reads TGTGCCAGCAGTGACGGGGCAGGGGGTAGTGAAGCTTTCTTT.

This sequence joins TRBV19 and TRBJ1-5, with D maybe TRBD1 (5 bases). The CDR3 covers 15 residues. Per germline, CDR1 LNHDA and CDR2 SQIVND (reference sequence). Trimming shortened V by 1 base and J by 0 bases, and 7 bases separated the two germline ends. The CDR3 here is CASSIGTTSNQPQHF. CDR3 in DNA: TGTGCCAGTAGTATAGGGACAACTAGCAATCAGCCCCAGCATTTT.

The chain is built from TRBV19 and TRBJ2-3; 13 bases are a match to TRBD2. The CDR3 consists of 16 residues. Germline CDR1 and CDR2: LNHDA and SQIVND (reference sequence). Unmatched junction bases numbered 5, after V lost 5 bases and J lost 3 bases. The CDR3 loop is CASSFLGLAGTDTQYF. The CDR3 DNA follows: TGTGCCAGTAGTTTCTTGGGACTAGCGGGAACAGATACGCAGTATTTT.

The V and J genes are TRBV27 and TRBJ2-1, with TRBD1 identical over 7 bases. The germline gives CDR1 MNHEY, CDR2 SMNVEV (reference sequence). With 6 bases clipped from V and 7 bases from J, the junction kept 24 bases outside the gene matches. This CDR3 spans 19 amino acids. The CDR3 DNA reads as TGTGCCAGCAGCGTAGGACAGGTTCCCCTTGGGTTCTCAGGGAATGAGCAGTTCTTC. It specifies CASSVGQVPLGFSGNEQFF.

The V and J genes are TRBV7-6 and TRBJ2-5, with D uncertain. Between the trimmed V and J ends, which lost 5 bases and 0 bases, there was a span of 10 bases. CDR1 is SGHVS, CDR2 FNYEAQ, per germline. CDR3 length: 14 residues. DNA for the CDR3: TGTGCCAGCAGCCCCAACACCCACCAAGAGACCCAGTACTTC. It specifies CASSPNTHQETQYF.

The chain couples TRBV19 to TRBJ2-7; a weak D match, TRBD2 (6 bases). The CDR3 extends over 14 amino acids. Germline V gives CDR1 LNHDA, CDR2 SQIVND (reference sequence). V lost 6 bases, J lost 5 bases, and 17 bases lay in between. As DNA, the CDR3 is TGTGCCAGTAGCCTTAGACTAGTTACCGACGAGCAGTACTTC. Translated, it gives CASSLRLVTDEQYF.

The rearrangement links TRBV6-5 to TRBJ2-5; 7 bases map to TRBD2. The germline V gene has CDR1 MNHEY and CDR2 SVGAGI. With 2 bases clipped from V and 4 bases from J, the junction kept 7 bases outside the gene matches. The CDR3 has 15 amino acids. CDR3 coding DNA: TGTGCCAGCAGTTACGTGCGGGAGAGAGGAGAGACCCAGTACTTC. It is translated as CASSYVRERGETQYF.